The 8 T cell receptor beta chains presented below share a single source sample, sequenced in a study of beta chain features in type 1 diabetes. Antigens for these TCRs are unknown. The whole isolated RNA underwent reverse transcription, so sequencing captured expressed TCRB transcripts. Sequencing used immunoSEQ multiplex PCR; TCRdb keeps in-frame clones, though not all of them. The sample records hundreds of thousands of clones, approximately 11% being singletons. Study findings and constraints: Type 1 diabetes patients had moderately but significantly shorter TCRB CDR3s in all four CD4+ subsets.

The sequenced sample was naive CD4+ T cells from blood. These TCRs come from a man under 40 with type 1 diabetes.

This clone occurred a few times. The same CDR3 is also encoded by other DNA sequences in this sample. V is TRBV18 and J is TRBJ2-3, with D uncertain. Germline V CDR1 and CDR2: KGHSH, LQKENI. The CDR3 has 12 residues. V lost 6 bases to trimming and J lost 2 bases, with 6 bases between them. In DNA, the CDR3 is TGTGCCAGCTCTCCTAACACAGATACGCAGTATTTT. Translated: CASSPNTDTQYF.

The chain uses TRBV27 and TRBJ1-5; 9 bases agree with TRBD1. Germline V gene sequence: CDR1 MNHEY, CDR2 SMNVEV (reference sequence). The CDR3 loop spans 13 amino acids. Trimming took 5 bases from V and 10 from J; bases not matched to a gene: 6. The CDR3 DNA reads as TGTGCCAGCAGTCTACAGGGGGCCCAACCCCAGCATTTT. Encoded protein: CASSLQGAQPQHF.

This clone was counted a few times. The J gene is TRBJ2-5, the V gene TRBV5-1; perhaps TRBD1 as D (5 bases). CDR3 length equals 14 residues. Trimming removed 1 base at V and 3 bases at J, with 10 bases between. Looked up from germline, CDR1 is SGHRS and CDR2 is YFSETQ. Here the CDR3 DNA reads TGCGCCAGCAGCTTGATACAGGCCGAAGAGACCCAGTACTTC. It translates to CASSLIQAEETQYF.

This chain connects TRBV18 to TRBJ2-5; tentatively, D is TRBD2 (6 bases). V lost 6 bases to trimming and J lost 3 bases, with 14 bases between them. In germline, CDR1 is KGHSH, CDR2 LQKENI. The CDR3 consists of 14 residues. The CDR3 sequence is CASSSGPGEETQYF. The CDR3 DNA reads TGTGCCAGCTCCTCTGGACCGGGGGAAGAGACCCAGTACTTC.

This clone was seen a few times. The J gene is TRBJ2-1, the V gene TRBV7-2, with a weak D call TRBD2 (5 bases). Per the germline V gene, CDR1 is SGHTA and CDR2 is FQGNSA. The CDR3 runs 14 residues. V was cut by 8 bases and J by 4 bases, with 15 bases left in between. The CDR3 DNA follows: TGTGCCAGCGCACGGGCTAGCCCATACAATGAGCAGTTCTTC. Its protein product is CASARASPYNEQFF.

The chain recombines TRBV25-1 with TRBJ2-3; 12 bases align to TRBD2. The CDR3 totals 14 residues. Germline V CDR1 and CDR2: MGHDK, SYGVNS. Trimming took 6 bases from V and 3 from J; bases not matched to a gene: 1. CDR3 sequence reads: CASRLAGGTDTQYF. CDR3 DNA sequence: TGTGCCAGCAGACTAGCGGGGGGTACAGATACGCAGTATTTT.

A few counts support this clone. The chain combines TRBV7-2 with TRBJ1-6, with D perhaps TRBD1 (5 bases). Trimming cost V 5 bases and J 9 bases, with 17 bases left between them. The CDR3 covers 15 residues. CDR1 is SGHTA and CDR2 is FQGNSA in the germline V gene. As DNA, the CDR3 is TGTGCCAGCAGCCCCCGGTTAGGGGTGGTTTCACCCCTCCACTTT. Translating gives CASSPRLGVVSPLHF. Full variable domain (rest looked up from reference TRBV7-2 and TRBJ1-6): GAGVSQSPSNKVTEKGKDVELRCDPISGHTALYWYRQSLGQGLEFLIYFQGNSAPDKSGLPSDRFSAERTGGSVSTLTIQRTQQEDSAVYLCASSPRLGVVSPLHFGNGTRLTVT.

This clone was seen more than once but under ten times. V usage is TRBV12-5 and J usage is TRBJ1-5; TRBD1 is a possible D gene (5 bases). This CDR3 has 14 amino acids. With 6 bases removed from V and 9 bases from J, the gap between germline ends came to 18 bases. The germline CDR1 and CDR2 sequences are LGHNT and FRNRAP. CDR3 DNA sequence: TGTGCTAGTGGGACCTCGACAGCCGGATTGCCCCAGCATTTT. Translating gives CASGTSTAGLPQHF. Drawing the rest from reference TRBV12-5 and TRBJ1-5, the complete variable domain is DARVTQTPRHKVTEMGQEVTMRCQPILGHNTVFWYRQTMMQGLELLAYFRNRAPLDDSGMPKDRFSAEMPDATLATLKIQPSEPRDSAVYFCASGTSTAGLPQHFGDGTRLSIL.